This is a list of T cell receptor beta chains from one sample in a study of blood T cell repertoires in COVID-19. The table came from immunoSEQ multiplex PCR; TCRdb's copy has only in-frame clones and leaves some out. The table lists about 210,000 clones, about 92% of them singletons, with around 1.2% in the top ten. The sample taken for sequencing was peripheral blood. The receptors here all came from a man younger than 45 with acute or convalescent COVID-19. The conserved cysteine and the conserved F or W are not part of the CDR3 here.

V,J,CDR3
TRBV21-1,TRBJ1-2,ASSRDRVLVDGYT
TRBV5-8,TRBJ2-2,ASSLGQYTGELF
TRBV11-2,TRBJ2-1,ASSRTSGGNNEQF
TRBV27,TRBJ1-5,ASSYEGRIGQPQH
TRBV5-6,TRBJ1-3,ASSSRGSGYTIY
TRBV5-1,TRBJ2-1,ASSFFREGNEQF
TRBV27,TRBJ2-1,ASRKGLAGGPLGNEQF
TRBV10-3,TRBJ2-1,AIAGDAGEQF
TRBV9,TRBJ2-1,ASSSSQGAKRDEQF
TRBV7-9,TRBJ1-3,ASSLTRSGNTIY
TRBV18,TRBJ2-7,ASSTTAGRNSYEQY
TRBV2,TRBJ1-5,ASNPGQGVNQPQH
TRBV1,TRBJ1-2,TSSQASWDREGDGYT
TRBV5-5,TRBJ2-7,ASTRGSPLDEQY
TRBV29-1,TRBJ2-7,SVFAGGFEQY
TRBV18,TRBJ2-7,ASSPPNSFGEQY
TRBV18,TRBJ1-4,ASSSQGQGLF
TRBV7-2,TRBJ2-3,ASSLIGSTDTQY
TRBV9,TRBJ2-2,ASSVGTGAGELF
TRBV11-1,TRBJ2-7,ASSFKTGASEQY
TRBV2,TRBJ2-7,AGRTDNEQY
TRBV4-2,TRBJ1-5,ASSQDFGTGVGQPQH
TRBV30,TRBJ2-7,AWAHQGGILDEQY
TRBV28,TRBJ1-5,ASSSPGQGTRPQH
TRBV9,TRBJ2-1,ASSVVSSIPNEQF
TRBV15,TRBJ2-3,ATSAPSGSSTDTQY
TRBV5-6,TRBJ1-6,ASSLWGGTGNSPLH
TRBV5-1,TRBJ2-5,ASSDGQAMGKETQY
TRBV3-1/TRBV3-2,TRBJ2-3,ASSTRGYQTDTQY